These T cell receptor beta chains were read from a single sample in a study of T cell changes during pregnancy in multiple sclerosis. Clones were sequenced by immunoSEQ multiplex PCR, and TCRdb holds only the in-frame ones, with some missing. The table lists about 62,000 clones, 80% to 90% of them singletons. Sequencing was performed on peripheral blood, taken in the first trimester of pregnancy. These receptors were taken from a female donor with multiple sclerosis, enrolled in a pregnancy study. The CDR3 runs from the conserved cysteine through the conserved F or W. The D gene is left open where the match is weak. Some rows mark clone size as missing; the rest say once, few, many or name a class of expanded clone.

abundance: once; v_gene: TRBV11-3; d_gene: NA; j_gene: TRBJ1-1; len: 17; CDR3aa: CASSHGQWGEDDTEAFF; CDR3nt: TGTGCCAGCAGTCACGGACAATGGGGGGAGGATGACACTGAAGCTTTCTTT
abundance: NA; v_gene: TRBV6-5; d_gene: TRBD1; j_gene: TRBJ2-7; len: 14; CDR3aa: CASSTGQGSYEQYF; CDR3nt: TGTGCCAGCAGTACCGGACAGGGGTCGTACGAGCAGTACTTC
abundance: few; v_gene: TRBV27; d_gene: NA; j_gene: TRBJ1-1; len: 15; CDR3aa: CASSLSFRGYTEAFF; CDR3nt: TGTGCCAGCAGTTTATCGTTTCGGGGGTACACTGAAGCTTTCTTT
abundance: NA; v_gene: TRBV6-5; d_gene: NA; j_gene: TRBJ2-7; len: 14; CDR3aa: CASSYGRGAYEQYF; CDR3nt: TGTGCCAGCAGTTACGGACGGGGGGCGTACGAGCAGTACTTC
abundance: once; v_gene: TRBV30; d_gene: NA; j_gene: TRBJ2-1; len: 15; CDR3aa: CAWSWSSAGNNEQFF; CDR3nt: TGTGCCTGGAGTTGGTCTAGCGCCGGGAACAATGAGCAGTTCTTC
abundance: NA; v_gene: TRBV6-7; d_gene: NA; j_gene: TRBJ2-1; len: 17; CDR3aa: CASSYSLPDWGHNEQFF; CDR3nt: TGTGCCAGCAGTTACTCCCTTCCCGACTGGGGGCACAATGAGCAGTTCTTC
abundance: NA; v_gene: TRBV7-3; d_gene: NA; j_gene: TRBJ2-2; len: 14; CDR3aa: CASSLYSQTGELFF; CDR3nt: TGTGCCAGCAGCTTATACTCTCAAACCGGGGAGCTGTTTTTT
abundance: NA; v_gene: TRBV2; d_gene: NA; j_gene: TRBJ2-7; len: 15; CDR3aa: CASSEAPGISYEQYF; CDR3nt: TGTGCCAGCAGTGAAGCCCCCGGGATCTCCTACGAGCAGTACTTC
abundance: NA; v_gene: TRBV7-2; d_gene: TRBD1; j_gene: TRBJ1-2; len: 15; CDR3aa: CASSRGQGRGIGYTF; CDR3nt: TGTGCCAGCAGCAGAGGACAGGGGAGAGGTATCGGCTACACCTTC
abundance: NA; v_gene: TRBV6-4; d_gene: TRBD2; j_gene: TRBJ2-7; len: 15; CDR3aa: CASSAGLAGAYEQYF; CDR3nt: TGTGCCAGCAGTGCCGGACTAGCGGGGGCCTACGAGCAGTACTTC
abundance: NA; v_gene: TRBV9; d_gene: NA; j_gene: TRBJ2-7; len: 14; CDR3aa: CASSVVSGDYEQYF; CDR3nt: TGTGCCAGCAGCGTAGTATCAGGGGACTACGAGCAGTACTTC
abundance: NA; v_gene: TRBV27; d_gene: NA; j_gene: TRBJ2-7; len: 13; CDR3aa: CASSFDAVNEQYF; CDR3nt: TGTGCCAGCAGTTTTGACGCGGTGAACGAGCAGTACTTC
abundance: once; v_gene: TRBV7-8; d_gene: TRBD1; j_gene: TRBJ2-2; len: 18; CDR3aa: CASSPPVGDSANTGELFF; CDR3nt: TGTGCCAGCAGCCCCCCAGTGGGGGACAGCGCGAACACCGGGGAGCTGTTTTTT
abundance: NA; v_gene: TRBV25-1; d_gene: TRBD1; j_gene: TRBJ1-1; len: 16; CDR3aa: CASSDLGQGLNTEAFF; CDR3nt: TGTGCCAGCAGTGACCTCGGACAGGGATTGAACACTGAAGCTTTCTTT
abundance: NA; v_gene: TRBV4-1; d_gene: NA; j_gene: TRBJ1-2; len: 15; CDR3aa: CASSQDQRQNYGYTF; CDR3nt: TGCGCCAGCAGCCAAGATCAACGACAGAACTATGGCTACACCTTC
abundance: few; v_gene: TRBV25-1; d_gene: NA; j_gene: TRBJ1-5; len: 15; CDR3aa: CASSEDGRGNQPQHF; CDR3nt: TGTGCCAGCAGTGAGGATGGCAGGGGTAATCAGCCCCAGCATTTT
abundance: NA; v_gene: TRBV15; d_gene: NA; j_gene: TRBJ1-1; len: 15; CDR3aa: CATSRDPGGVAEAFF; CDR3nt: TGTGCCACCAGCAGAGATCCGGGGGGGGTTGCTGAAGCTTTCTTT
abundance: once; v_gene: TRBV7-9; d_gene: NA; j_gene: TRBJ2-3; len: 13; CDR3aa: CASSFGGSDTQYF; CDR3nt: TGTGCCAGCAGCTTCGGGGGATCAGATACGCAGTATTTT
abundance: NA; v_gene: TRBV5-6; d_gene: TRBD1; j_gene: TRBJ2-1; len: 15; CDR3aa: CASGLWTGVADEQFF; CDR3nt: TGTGCCAGCGGACTTTGGACAGGGGTGGCAGATGAGCAGTTCTTC
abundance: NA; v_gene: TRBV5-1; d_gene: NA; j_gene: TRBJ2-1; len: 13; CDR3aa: CASMGRSYNEQFF; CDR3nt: TGCGCCAGCATGGGGCGCTCCTACAATGAGCAGTTCTTC
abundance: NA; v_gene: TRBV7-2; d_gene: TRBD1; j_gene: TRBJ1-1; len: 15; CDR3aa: CASSKWDRMNTEAFF; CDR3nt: TGTGCCAGCAGCAAGTGGGACAGGATGAACACTGAAGCTTTCTTT
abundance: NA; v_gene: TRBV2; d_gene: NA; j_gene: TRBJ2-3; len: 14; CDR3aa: CASSLDRATDTQYF; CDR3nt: TGTGCCAGCAGCTTGGACAGAGCCACAGATACGCAGTATTTT
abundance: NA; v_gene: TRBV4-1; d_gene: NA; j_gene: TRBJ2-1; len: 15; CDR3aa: CASSQDPGRNNEQFF; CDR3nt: TGCGCCAGCAGCCAAGACCCAGGGCGAAACAATGAGCAGTTCTTC
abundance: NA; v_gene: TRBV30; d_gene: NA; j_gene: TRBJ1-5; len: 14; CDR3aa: CAWSGGQRDQPQHF; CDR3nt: TGTGCCTGGAGTGGTGGCCAGCGGGATCAGCCCCAGCATTTT
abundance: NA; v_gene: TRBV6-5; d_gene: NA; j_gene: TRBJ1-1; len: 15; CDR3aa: CASSYSAGLGTEAFF; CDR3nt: TGTGCCAGCAGTTACTCGGCAGGGTTGGGCACTGAAGCTTTCTTT
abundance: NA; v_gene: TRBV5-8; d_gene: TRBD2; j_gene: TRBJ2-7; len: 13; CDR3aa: CASTLRPGGEQYF; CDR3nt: TGTGCCAGCACCCTCCGGCCGGGAGGCGAGCAGTACTTC
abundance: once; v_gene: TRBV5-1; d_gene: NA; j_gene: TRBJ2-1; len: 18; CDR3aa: CASSLAGQIFFSYNEQFF; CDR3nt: TGCGCCAGCAGCTTGGCCGGACAGATCTTTTTCTCCTACAATGAGCAGTTCTTC
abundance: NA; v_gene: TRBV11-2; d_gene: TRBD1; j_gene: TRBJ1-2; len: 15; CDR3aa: CASSQGTAPNYGYTF; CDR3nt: TGTGCCAGCAGCCAGGGGACAGCTCCGAACTATGGCTACACCTTC
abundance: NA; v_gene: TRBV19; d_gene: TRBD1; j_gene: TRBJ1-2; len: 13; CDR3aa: CASSVDRAAGYTF; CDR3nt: TGTGCCAGTAGTGTAGACAGGGCGGCTGGCTACACCTTC
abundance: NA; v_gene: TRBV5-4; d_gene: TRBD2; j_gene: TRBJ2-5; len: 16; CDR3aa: CASRGTSGSPKETQYF; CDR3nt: TGTGCCAGCAGGGGGACTAGCGGGAGTCCTAAAGAGACCCAGTACTTC
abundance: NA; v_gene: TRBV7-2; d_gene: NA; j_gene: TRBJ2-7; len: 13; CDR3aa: CASSPLQLDEQYF; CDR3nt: TGTGCCAGCAGCCCCCTACAGCTGGACGAGCAGTACTTC
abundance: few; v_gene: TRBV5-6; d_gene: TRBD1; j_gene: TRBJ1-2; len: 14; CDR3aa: CASSPTGANYGYTF; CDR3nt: TGTGCCAGCAGCCCGACAGGGGCTAACTATGGCTACACCTTC
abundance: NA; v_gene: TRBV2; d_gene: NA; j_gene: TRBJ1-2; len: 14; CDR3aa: CASSEANKNYGYTF; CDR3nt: TGTGCCAGCAGTGAAGCTAACAAGAACTATGGCTACACCTTC
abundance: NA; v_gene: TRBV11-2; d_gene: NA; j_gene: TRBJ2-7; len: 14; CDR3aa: CASSLSGEAYEQYF; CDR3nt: TGTGCCAGCAGCTTAAGTGGAGAGGCGTACGAGCAGTACTTC
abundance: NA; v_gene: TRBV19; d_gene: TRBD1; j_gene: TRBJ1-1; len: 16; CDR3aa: CASSTPQIRQGHEAFF; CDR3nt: TGTGCCAGTAGTACACCCCAAATCAGACAGGGCCATGAAGCTTTCTTT
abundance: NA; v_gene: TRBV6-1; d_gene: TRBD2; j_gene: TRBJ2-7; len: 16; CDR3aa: CASSARLAGGPGEQYF; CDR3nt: TGTGCCAGCAGTGCCCGACTAGCGGGAGGGCCGGGTGAGCAGTACTTC
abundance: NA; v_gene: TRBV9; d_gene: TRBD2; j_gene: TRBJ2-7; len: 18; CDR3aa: CASSSHPGGALSSYEQYF; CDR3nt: TGTGCCAGCAGCTCCCACCCGGGGGGGGCCCTGAGCTCCTACGAGCAGTACTTC
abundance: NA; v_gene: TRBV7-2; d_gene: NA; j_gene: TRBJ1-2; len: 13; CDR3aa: CASSRQVDYGYTF; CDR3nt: TGTGCCAGCAGCCGACAGGTCGACTATGGCTACACCTTC
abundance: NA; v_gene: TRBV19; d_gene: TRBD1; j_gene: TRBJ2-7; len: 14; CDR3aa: CASKGTGPSYEQYF; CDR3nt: TGTGCCAGTAAGGGGACAGGTCCGTCCTACGAGCAGTACTTC
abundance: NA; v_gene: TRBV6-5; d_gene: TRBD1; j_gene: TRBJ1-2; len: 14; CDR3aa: CASSSSRGRGGYTF; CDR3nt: TGTGCCAGCAGTTCTTCCAGGGGGCGCGGGGGCTACACCTTC
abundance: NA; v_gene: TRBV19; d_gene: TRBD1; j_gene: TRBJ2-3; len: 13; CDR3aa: CATTDRGTDTQYF; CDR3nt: TGTGCCACAACCGACAGGGGTACAGATACGCAGTATTTT
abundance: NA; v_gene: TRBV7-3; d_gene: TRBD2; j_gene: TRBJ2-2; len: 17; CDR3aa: CASSSPGSGGHTGELFF; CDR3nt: TGTGCCAGCAGCTCCCCAGGGAGCGGGGGGCACACCGGGGAGCTGTTTTTT
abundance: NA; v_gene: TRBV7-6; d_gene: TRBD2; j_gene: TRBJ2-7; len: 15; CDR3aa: CASSRTSGSLLEQYF; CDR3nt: TGTGCCAGCAGCCGGACTAGCGGGAGCCTCCTCGAGCAGTACTTC
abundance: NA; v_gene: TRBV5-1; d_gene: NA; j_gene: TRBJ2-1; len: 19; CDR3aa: CASSLGRGGAFSSYNEQFF; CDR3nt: TGCGCCAGCAGCTTGGGGCGTGGTGGAGCCTTCAGCTCCTACAATGAGCAGTTCTTC
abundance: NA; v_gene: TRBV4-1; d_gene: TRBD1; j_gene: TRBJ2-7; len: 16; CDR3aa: CASSQAPGQGAYEQYF; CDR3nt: TGCGCCAGCAGCCAAGCCCCGGGACAGGGGGCCTACGAGCAGTACTTC
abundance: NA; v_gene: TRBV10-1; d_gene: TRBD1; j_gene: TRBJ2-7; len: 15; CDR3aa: CASSELSGGAGEQYF; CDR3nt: TGCGCCAGCAGTGAGTTGTCAGGGGGCGCCGGGGAGCAGTACTTC
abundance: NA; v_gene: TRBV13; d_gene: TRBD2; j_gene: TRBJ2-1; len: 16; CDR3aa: CASSSGGSGRRDEQFF; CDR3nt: TGTGCCAGCAGCTCTGGCGGTAGCGGGCGTAGGGATGAGCAGTTCTTC
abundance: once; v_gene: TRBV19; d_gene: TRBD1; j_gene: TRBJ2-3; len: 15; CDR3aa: CASSIPTGGTDTQYF; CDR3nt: TGTGCCAGTAGTATTCCGACAGGGGGGACAGATACGCAGTATTTT
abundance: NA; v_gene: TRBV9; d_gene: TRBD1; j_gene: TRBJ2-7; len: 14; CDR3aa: CASSVGQGAYEQYF; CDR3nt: TGTGCCAGCAGCGTAGGACAGGGGGCCTACGAGCAGTACTTC
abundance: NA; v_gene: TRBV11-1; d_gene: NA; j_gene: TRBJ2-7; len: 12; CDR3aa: CASSFSFGEQYF; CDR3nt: TGTGCCAGCAGCTTCAGTTTTGGCGAGCAGTACTTC
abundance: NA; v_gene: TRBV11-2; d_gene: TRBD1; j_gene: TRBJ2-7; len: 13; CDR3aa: CASSHGTAYEQYF; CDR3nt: TGTGCCAGCAGCCACGGGACAGCCTACGAGCAGTACTTC
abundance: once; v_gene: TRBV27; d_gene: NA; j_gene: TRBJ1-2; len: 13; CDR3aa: CASSPGSSYGYTF; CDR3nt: TGTGCCAGCTCCCCAGGGTCCTCCTATGGCTACACCTTC
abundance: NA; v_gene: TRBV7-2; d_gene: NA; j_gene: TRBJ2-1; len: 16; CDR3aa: CASSPWGREPNNEQFF; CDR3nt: TGTGCCAGCAGCCCGTGGGGCAGGGAACCCAACAATGAGCAGTTCTTC